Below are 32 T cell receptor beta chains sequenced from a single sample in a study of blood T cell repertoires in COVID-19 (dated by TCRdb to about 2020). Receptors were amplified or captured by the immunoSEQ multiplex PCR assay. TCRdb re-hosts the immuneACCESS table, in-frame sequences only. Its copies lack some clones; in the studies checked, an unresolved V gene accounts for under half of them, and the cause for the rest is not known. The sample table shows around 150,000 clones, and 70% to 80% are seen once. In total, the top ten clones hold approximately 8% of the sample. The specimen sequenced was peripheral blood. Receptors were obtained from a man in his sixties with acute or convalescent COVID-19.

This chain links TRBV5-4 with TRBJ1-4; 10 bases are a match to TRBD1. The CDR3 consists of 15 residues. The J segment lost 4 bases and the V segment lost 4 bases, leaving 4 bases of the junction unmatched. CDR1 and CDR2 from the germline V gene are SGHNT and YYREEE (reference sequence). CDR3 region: CASSPGQGINEKLFF. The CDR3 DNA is TGTGCCAGCAGCCCGGGACAGGGGATTAATGAAAAACTGTTTTTT.

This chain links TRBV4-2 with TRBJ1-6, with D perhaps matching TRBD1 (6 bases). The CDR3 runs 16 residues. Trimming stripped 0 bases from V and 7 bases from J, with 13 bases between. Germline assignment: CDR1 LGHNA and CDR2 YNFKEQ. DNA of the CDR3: TGTGCCAGCAGCCAAGAGTTGGGTCAGGGGAATTCACCCCTCCACTTT. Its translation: CASSQELGQGNSPLHF.

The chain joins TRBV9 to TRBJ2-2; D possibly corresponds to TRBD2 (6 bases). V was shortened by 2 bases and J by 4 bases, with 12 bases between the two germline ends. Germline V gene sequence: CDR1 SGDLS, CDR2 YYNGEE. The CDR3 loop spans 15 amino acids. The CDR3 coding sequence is TGTGCCAGCAGCGTTGGGACTGTTGGCACCGGGGAGCTGTTTTTT. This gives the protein CASSVGTVGTGELFF.

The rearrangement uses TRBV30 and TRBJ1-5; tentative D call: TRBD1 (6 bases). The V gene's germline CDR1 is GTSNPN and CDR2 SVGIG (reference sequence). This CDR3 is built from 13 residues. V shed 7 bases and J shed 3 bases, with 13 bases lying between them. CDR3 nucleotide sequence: TGTGCCTTGGAAGGGGGACCCAATCAGCCCCAGCATTTT. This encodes CALEGGPNQPQHF. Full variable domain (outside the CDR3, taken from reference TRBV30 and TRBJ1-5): SQTIHQWPATLVQPVGSPLSLECTVEGTSNPNLYWYRQAAGRGLQLLFYSVGIGQISSEVPQNLSASRPQDRQFILSSKKLLLSDSGFYLCALEGGPNQPQHFGDGTRLSIL.

The CDR3 sequence: CASSGLGSLYGYTF. The CDR3 nucleotides read TGTGCCAGTAGTGGACTGGGCAGCCTCTATGGCTACACCTTC. V usage is TRBV19 and J usage is TRBJ1-2; no clear D. The V end was cut by 5 bases, the J end by 4 bases, with 14 bases between. CDR1 is LNHDA, CDR2 SQIVND, per germline (reference sequence). This CDR3 region has 14 residues.

CDR3 in amino acids: CATSESTDAYGYTF. The CDR3 DNA reads as TGTGCCACCAGTGAGTCGACAGATGCCTATGGCTACACCTTC. This rearrangement joins TRBV24-1 to TRBJ1-2; maybe TRBD1 (5 bases). Trimming took off 4 bases at V and 4 bases at J, with 12 bases between the two ends. The germline V gene encodes CDR1 KGHDR and CDR2 SFDVKD. This CDR3 comprises 14 residues.

The CDR3 sequence: CAIAEDGDYGYTF. In nucleotides, the CDR3 is TGTGCCATCGCCGAGGACGGGGACTATGGCTACACCTTC. V usage is TRBV10-3 and J usage is TRBJ1-2; no clear D gene. The CDR3 contains 13 residues. The germline gives CDR1 ENHRY, CDR2 SYGVKD. The V end was cut by 8 bases, the J end by 3 bases, with 13 bases between.

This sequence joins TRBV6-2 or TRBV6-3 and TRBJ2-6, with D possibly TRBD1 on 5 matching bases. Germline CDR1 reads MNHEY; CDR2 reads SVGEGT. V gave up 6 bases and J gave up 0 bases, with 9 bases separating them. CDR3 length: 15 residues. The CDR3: CASSPGHSGANVLTF. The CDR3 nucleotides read TGTGCCAGCAGCCCAGGACACTCTGGGGCCAACGTCCTGACTTTC.

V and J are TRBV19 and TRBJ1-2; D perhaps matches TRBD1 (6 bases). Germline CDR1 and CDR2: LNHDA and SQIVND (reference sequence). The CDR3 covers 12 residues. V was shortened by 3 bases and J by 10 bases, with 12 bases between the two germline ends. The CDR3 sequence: CASSIGRGAYTF. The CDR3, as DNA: TGTGCCAGTAGTATTGGCAGGGGCGCCTACACCTTC. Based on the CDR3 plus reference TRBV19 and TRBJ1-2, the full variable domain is DGGITQSPKYLFRKEGQNVTLSCEQNLNHDAMYWYRQDPGQGLRLIYYSQIVNDFQKGDIAEGYSVSREKKESFPLTVTSAQKNPTAFYLCASSIGRGAYTFGSGTRLTVV.

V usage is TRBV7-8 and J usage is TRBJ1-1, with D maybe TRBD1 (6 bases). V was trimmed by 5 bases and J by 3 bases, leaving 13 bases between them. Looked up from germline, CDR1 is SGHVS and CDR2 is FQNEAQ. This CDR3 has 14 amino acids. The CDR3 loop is CASSPTSGDTEAFF. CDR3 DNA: TGTGCCAGCAGCCCGACCTCAGGGGACACTGAAGCTTTCTTT.

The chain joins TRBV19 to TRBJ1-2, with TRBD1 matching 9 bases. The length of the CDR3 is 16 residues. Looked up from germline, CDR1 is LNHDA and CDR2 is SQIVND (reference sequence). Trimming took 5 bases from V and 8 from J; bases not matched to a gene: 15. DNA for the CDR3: TGTGCCAGTAGTCCCATCGGGACAGGGTGGATTGAGGGCTACACCTTC. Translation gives CASSPIGTGWIEGYTF.

CDR3 amino acids: CASSSGTGQTEAFF. The DNA of the CDR3 is TGTGCCAGCAGCTCAGGGACAGGGCAAACTGAAGCTTTCTTT. The V gene is TRBV6-5, the J gene TRBJ1-1, with TRBD1 matching over 9 bases. Germline V gene lookup returns CDR1 MNHEY and CDR2 SVGAGI. This CDR3 has 14 amino acids. Unmatched junction bases numbered 7, after V lost 6 bases and J lost 5 bases.

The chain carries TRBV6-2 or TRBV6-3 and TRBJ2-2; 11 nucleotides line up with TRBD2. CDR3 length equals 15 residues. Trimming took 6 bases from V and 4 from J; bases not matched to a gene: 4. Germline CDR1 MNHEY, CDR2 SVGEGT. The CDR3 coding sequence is TGTGCCAGCAGCCTAACTAGCGGGGGCACCGGGGAGCTGTTTTTT. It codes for CASSLTSGGTGELFF.

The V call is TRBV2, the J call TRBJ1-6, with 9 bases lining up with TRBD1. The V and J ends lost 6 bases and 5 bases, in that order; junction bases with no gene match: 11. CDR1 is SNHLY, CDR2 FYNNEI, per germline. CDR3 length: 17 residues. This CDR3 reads CASRQPTGGRNNSPLHF. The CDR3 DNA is TGTGCCAGCAGACAGCCTACAGGGGGCCGAAATAATTCACCCCTCCACTTT.

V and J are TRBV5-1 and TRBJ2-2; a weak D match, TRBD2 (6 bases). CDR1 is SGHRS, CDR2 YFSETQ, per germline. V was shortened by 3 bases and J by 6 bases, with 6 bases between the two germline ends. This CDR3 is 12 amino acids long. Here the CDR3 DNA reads TGCGCCAGCAGCTGGGGGGCCGGGGAGCTGTTTTTT. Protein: CASSWGAGELFF.

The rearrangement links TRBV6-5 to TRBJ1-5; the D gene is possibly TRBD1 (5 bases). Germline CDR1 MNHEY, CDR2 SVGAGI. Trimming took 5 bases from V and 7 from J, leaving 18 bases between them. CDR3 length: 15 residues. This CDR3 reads CASSPQGGLGQPQHF. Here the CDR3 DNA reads TGTGCCAGCAGTCCTCAGGGAGGTTTAGGACAGCCCCAGCATTTT.

In DNA, the CDR3 is TGTGCTAGTGGACTAACACCGACCTACGAGCAGTACTTC. Its protein product is CASGLTPTYEQYF. The chain combines TRBV12-5 with TRBJ2-7; D is uncertain. V lost 6 bases and J 2 bases, leaving 11 bases between the germline ends. This CDR3 has 13 amino acids. In germline, CDR1 is LGHNT, CDR2 FRNRAP. The full variable domain, in which reference TRBV12-5 and TRBJ2-7 provide the parts outside the CDR3, is DARVTQTPRHKVTEMGQEVTMRCQPILGHNTVFWYRQTMMQGLELLAYFRNRAPLDDSGMPKDRFSAEMPDATLATLKIQPSEPRDSAVYFCASGLTPTYEQYFGPGTRLTVT.

In DNA, the CDR3 is TGCGCCAGCAGTCAATCGAGAGGTGGCTCCAAGGTAGGGAACACTGAAGCTTTCTTT. Protein: CASSQSRGGSKVGNTEAFF. The chain combines TRBV23-1 with TRBJ1-1; D is uncertain. TRBV23-1 is classed as an ORF, of uncertain function. Trimming left V 0 bases short and J 1 base short, with 21 bases between. CDR3 size: 19 residues.

The CDR3 bases are TGTGCCTGGAGTGTAGGGGCAAATGAGCAGTTCTTC. Its protein product is CAWSVGANEQFF. The chain joins TRBV30 to TRBJ2-1, with a weak D call TRBD1 (5 bases). Trimming pared 0 bases from V and 7 bases from J, leaving 7 bases between. CDR3 size: 12 residues. Germline V gene sequence: CDR1 GTSNPN, CDR2 SVGIG (reference sequence).

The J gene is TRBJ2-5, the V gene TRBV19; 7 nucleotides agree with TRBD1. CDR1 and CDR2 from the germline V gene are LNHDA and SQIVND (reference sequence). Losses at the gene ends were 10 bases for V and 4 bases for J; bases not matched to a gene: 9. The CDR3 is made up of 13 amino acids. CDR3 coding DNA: TGTGCCATTCCTACAGGGGCAGGAGAGACCCAGTACTTC. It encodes CAIPTGAGETQYF.

CDR3 nucleotide sequence: TGTGCCAGCAAAGCAGGGTTGAACACTGAAGCTTTCTTT. Translated: CASKAGLNTEAFF. V usage is TRBV6-5 and J usage is TRBJ1-1; D may be TRBD1 (5 bases). The CDR3 consists of 13 residues. V was pared by 7 bases and J by 0 bases, with 9 bases between. Germline V gives CDR1 MNHEY, CDR2 SVGAGI.

This chain's CDR3 is CASSQDLQGVMNTEAFF. The CDR3 DNA is TGCGCCAGCAGCCAAGATCTACAGGGGGTGATGAACACTGAAGCTTTCTTT. V is TRBV4-1 and J is TRBJ1-1, with 8 bases fitting TRBD1. The CDR3 runs to 17 residues. Germline-derived CDR1 and CDR2 are MGHRA and YSYEKL. Losses at the gene ends were 0 bases for V and 0 bases for J; bases not matched to a gene: 6.

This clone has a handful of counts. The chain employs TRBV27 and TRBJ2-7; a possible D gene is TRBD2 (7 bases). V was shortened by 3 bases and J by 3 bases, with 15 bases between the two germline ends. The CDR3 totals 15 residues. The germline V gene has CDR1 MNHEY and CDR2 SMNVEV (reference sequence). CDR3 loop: CASSLSGEGFYEQYF. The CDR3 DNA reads TGTGCCAGCAGTTTGTCAGGGGAGGGTTTCTACGAGCAGTACTTC.

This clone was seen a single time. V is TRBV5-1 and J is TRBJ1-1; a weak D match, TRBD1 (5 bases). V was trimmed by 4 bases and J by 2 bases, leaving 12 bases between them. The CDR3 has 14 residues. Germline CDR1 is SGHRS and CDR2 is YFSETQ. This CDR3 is CASSPDSYNTEAFF. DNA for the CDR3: TGCGCCAGCAGCCCTGACAGCTATAACACTGAAGCTTTCTTT.

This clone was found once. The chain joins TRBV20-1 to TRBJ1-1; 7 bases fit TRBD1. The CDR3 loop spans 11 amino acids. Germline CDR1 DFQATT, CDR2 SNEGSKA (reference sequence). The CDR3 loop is CRPGGNTEAFF. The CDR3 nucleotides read TGCAGGCCAGGGGGGAACACTGAAGCTTTCTTT.

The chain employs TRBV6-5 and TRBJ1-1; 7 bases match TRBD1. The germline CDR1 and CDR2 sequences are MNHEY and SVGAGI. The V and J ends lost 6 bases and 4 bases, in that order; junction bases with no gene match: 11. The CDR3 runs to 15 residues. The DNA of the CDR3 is TGTGCCAGCAGACCTCTTGACAGGGCGGGCACTGAAGCTTTCTTT. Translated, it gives CASRPLDRAGTEAFF.

The CDR3 is CASSLGSGGAGETQYF. As DNA, the CDR3 is TGCGCCAGCAGCTTGGGTAGCGGGGGTGCTGGAGAGACCCAGTACTTC. The J gene is TRBJ2-5, the V gene TRBV5-1; 9 bases match TRBD2. V trimming: 0 bases; J trimming: 4 bases; junction bases outside the gene matches: 7. The CDR3 runs 16 residues. CDR1 is SGHRS and CDR2 is YFSETQ in the germline V gene.

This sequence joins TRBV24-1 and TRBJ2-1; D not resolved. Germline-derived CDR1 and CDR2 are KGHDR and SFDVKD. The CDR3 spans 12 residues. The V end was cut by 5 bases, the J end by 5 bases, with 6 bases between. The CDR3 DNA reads TGTGCCACCAGTGTCTCGGACAATGAGCAGTTCTTC. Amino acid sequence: CATSVSDNEQFF.

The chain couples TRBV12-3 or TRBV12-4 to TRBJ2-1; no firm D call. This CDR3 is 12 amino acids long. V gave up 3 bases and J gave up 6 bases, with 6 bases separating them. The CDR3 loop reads CASSFGSNEQFF. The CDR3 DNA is TGTGCCAGCAGTTTTGGCTCCAATGAGCAGTTCTTC.

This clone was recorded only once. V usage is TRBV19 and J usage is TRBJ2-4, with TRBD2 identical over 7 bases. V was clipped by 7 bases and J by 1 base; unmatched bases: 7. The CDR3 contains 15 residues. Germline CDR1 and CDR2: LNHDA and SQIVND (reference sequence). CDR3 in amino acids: CASMGGGYAKNIQYF. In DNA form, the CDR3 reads TGTGCCAGTATGGGGGGAGGGTATGCCAAAAACATTCAGTACTTC. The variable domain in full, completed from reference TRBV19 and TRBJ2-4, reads DGGITQSPKYLFRKEGQNVTLSCEQNLNHDAMYWYRQDPGQGLRLIYYSQIVNDFQKGDIAEGYSVSREKKESFPLTVTSAQKNPTAFYLCASMGGGYAKNIQYFGAGTRLSVL.

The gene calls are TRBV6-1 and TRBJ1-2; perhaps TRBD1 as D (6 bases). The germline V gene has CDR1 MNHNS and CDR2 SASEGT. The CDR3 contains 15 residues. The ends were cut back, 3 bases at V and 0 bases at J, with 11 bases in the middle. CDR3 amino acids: CASSDLTGPNYGYTF. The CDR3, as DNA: TGTGCCAGCAGTGATTTGACAGGTCCTAACTATGGCTACACCTTC.

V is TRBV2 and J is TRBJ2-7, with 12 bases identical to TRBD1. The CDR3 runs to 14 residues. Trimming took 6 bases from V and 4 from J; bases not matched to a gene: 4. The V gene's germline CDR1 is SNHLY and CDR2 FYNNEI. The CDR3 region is CASSRDRGLYEQYF. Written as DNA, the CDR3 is TGTGCCAGCAGCAGGGACAGGGGGCTGTACGAGCAGTACTTC.